One sample yielded the 29 T cell receptor beta chains listed below, sequenced in a study of T-cell reconstitution after alpha-beta-depleted transplantation in children. As it was prepared, the TCRbeta library received unique molecular identifiers. In TCRdb, the PCR reads were re-called with MiXCR into one record per CDR3 protein. Here the sample spans approximately 110,000 distinct CDR3 sequences, about 23% being singletons. This specimen consisted of PBMCs, mostly from graft donor cells, obtained 180 days after TCRalphabeta/CD19-depleted stem cell transplant. The receptor set was obtained from a male patient between 2 and 10 years old who had a stem cell transplant for chronic granulomatous disease, so the T cells may come from the graft donor.

The chain is built from TRBV5-8 and TRBJ1-5; TRBD1 matches 9 bases. Trimming took 4 bases from V and 6 from J; bases not matched to a gene: 5. Germline V gives CDR1 SGHTS, CDR2 YDEGEE. This CDR3 spans 14 amino acids. CDR3 nucleotide sequence: TGTGCCAGCAGCCTACAGGGGGCTGCTCAGCCCCAGCATTTT. Residues: CASSLQGAAQPQHF.

The chain is built from TRBV5-1 and TRBJ2-1; D might be TRBD1 (6 bases). The length of the CDR3 is 13 residues. V lost 5 bases and J lost 9, with 15 bases in between. The germline V gene has CDR1 SGHRS and CDR2 YFSETQ. Here the CDR3 DNA reads TGCGCCAGCAGTCCTACAGGGTCGGGTGAGCAGTTCTTC. Its protein product is CASSPTGSGEQFF.

The V gene is TRBV27, the J gene TRBJ1-1; tentatively, D is TRBD1 (5 bases). The CDR3 extends over 13 amino acids. Germline V gene lookup returns CDR1 MNHEY and CDR2 SMNVEV (reference sequence). Between the trimmed V and J ends, which lost 5 bases and 3 bases, there was a span of 10 bases. The CDR3 loop is CASSKRQYTEAFF. The DNA of the CDR3 is TGTGCCAGCAGTAAAAGACAGTACACTGAAGCTTTCTTT.

Only a few counts were recorded for this clonotype. J is TRBJ2-7 and V is TRBV4-2, with 10 nucleotides matching TRBD1. The V gene end was trimmed by 0 bases and the J gene end by 4 bases; junction bases not matched to a gene: 6. Germline values: CDR1 LGHNA, CDR2 YNFKEQ. This CDR3 region has 16 residues. The CDR3 region is CASSQERQGALYEQYF. In DNA form, the CDR3 reads TGTGCCAGCAGCCAAGAGAGACAGGGGGCCTTATACGAGCAGTACTTC.

A few counts support this clonotype. The chain recombines TRBV4-2 with TRBJ1-1; tentatively, D is TRBD1 (6 bases). V lost 3 bases and J 2 bases, leaving 10 bases between the germline ends. Germline CDR1 reads LGHNA; CDR2 reads YNFKEQ. The CDR3 has 14 amino acids. The CDR3 DNA is TGTGCCAGCAGCCACCACAGGGAAAACACTGAAGCTTTCTTT. As protein: CASSHHRENTEAFF.

This clonotype has at least ten counts. This chain links TRBV27 with TRBJ2-1; a possible D gene is TRBD2 (6 bases). The germline V gene encodes CDR1 MNHEY and CDR2 SMNVEV (reference sequence). The ends were cut back, 5 bases at V and 0 bases at J, with 14 bases in the middle. The length of the CDR3 is 16 residues. The CDR3 here is CASSVPGLLSYNEQFF. CDR3 nucleotide sequence: TGTGCCAGCAGTGTACCGGGACTCCTCTCCTACAATGAGCAGTTCTTC.

This clonotype came up many times. V usage is TRBV29-1 and J usage is TRBJ1-2, with 9 bases aligning to TRBD1. The CDR3 has 12 residues. CDR1 and CDR2 from the germline V gene are SQVTM and ANQGSEA. The V and J ends lost 6 bases and 5 bases, in that order; junction bases with no gene match: 4. CDR3 coding DNA: TGCAGCGTGGGGACAGGGATGTATGGCTACACCTTC. This sequence encodes CSVGTGMYGYTF.

There are many counts of this clonotype. The V call is TRBV7-8, the J call TRBJ1-2; no clear D gene. The V gene lost 6 bases and the J gene lost 5 bases, with 13 bases spanning the gap. The CDR3 is 13 amino acids. Germline V gene sequence: CDR1 SGHVS, CDR2 FQNEAQ. CDR3 sequence reads: CASSPDLGYGYTF. DNA of the CDR3: TGTGCCAGCAGTCCAGACTTGGGGTATGGCTACACCTTC.

CDR3 bases: TGTGCCAGCACTATGGCCGCAGGGGACGAGCAGTACTTC. Translation gives CASTMAAGDEQYF. The chain joins TRBV5-5 to TRBJ2-7; D might be TRBD1 (6 bases). The CDR3 loop spans 13 amino acids. Germline V CDR1 and CDR2: SGHKS, YYEKEE (reference sequence). Trimming pared 6 bases from V and 5 bases from J, leaving 15 bases between.

This chain connects TRBV7-8 to TRBJ2-4, with a tentative D call TRBD1 (5 bases). The V gene's germline CDR1 is SGHVS and CDR2 FQNEAQ. Between the trimmed V and J ends, which lost 5 bases and 9 bases, there was a span of 8 bases. There are 11 residues in the CDR3. The CDR3 DNA sequence: TGTGCCAGCAGCCTAGACAGCATTCAGTACTTC. Amino acid sequence: CASSLDSIQYF. The full variable domain, its missing parts supplied by reference TRBV7-8 and TRBJ2-4, is GAGVSQSPRYKVAKRGQDVALRCDPISGHVSLFWYQQALGQGPEFLTYFQNEAQLDKSGLPSDRFFAERPEGSVSTLKIQRTQQEDSAVYLCASSLDSIQYFGAGTRLSVL.

V and J are TRBV5-1 and TRBJ2-2, with D perhaps assigned TRBD1 or TRBD2 (5 bases each). Per the germline V gene, CDR1 is SGHRS and CDR2 is YFSETQ. V shed 0 bases and J shed 5 bases, with 8 bases lying between them. CDR3 size: 14 residues. The CDR3 DNA is TGCGCCAGCAGCTTGGTGGGGGAGACCGGGGAGCTGTTTTTT. This codes for CASSLVGETGELFF.

This clonotype was seen many times. V usage is TRBV28 and J usage is TRBJ2-1; no definite D call. The CDR3 length is 16 residues. Trimming stripped 5 bases from V and 5 bases from J, with 19 bases between. CDR1 MDHEN and CDR2 SYDVKM come from the germline V gene. CDR3 in amino acids: CASSITPNQFNNEQFF. As DNA, the CDR3 is TGTGCCAGCAGTATTACACCCAATCAGTTCAACAATGAGCAGTTCTTC.

The V and J genes are TRBV12-3 or TRBV12-4 and TRBJ2-7; 7 nucleotides match TRBD2. The trim removed 9 bases at V and 0 bases at J, leaving 5 bases unmatched. The CDR3 is 13 amino acids. CDR3 in amino acids: CARRGGGSYEQYF. The CDR3 nucleotides are TGTGCCAGGAGGGGCGGGGGCTCCTACGAGCAGTACTTC.

This clonotype has at least ten counts. The chain employs TRBV3-1 and TRBJ1-1; 9 bases are a match to TRBD1. Germline V CDR1 and CDR2: LGHDT, YNNKEL (reference sequence). J was trimmed by 8 bases and V by 4 bases; bases with no gene match: 5. The length of the CDR3 is 13 residues. The CDR3 sequence: CASSLGQGFEAFF. The CDR3 DNA reads as TGTGCCAGCAGCCTCGGACAGGGGTTCGAAGCTTTCTTT.

The table lists this clonotype with a few counts. Relative to the germline gene, one junction end is altered; a read error may explain this. The chain uses TRBV5-4 and TRBJ2-7; D gene unclear. This CDR3 region has 11 residues. Germline lookup yields CDR1 SGHNT and CDR2 YYREEE (reference sequence). The CDR3 protein is CASSLNGAVNF. The DNA for the CDR3 is TGTGCCAGCAGCTTGAACGGCGCGGTGAACTTC.

This clonotype was counted at least ten times. The genes are TRBV5-5 and TRBJ2-7; D remains unclear. Germline loops: CDR1 SGHKS, CDR2 YYEKEE (reference sequence). Trimming stripped 4 bases from V and 2 bases from J, with 13 bases between. The CDR3 spans 14 residues. This chain's CDR3 is CASSPDWSTYEQYF. The CDR3 nucleotides read TGTGCCAGCAGCCCTGACTGGAGTACCTACGAGCAGTACTTC.

This clonotype occurred a few times. The rearrangement joins TRBV29-1 to TRBJ2-1; 9 bases fit TRBD2. V lost 3 bases and J lost 3; bases outside the gene matches: 3. CDR3 length equals 14 residues. Germline CDR1 and CDR2: SQVTM and ANQGSEA. The CDR3 bases are TGCAGCGTTGACCGGCGGGAGGGCTACAATGAGCAGTTCTTC. It is translated as CSVDRREGYNEQFF.

This clonotype has a count of ten or more. Sequence at one end of the junction differs from germline and may be a read error. The chain recombines TRBV5-1 with TRBJ2-4, with 9 bases lining up with TRBD2. Germline loops: CDR1 SGHRS, CDR2 YFSETQ. The CDR3 runs 15 residues. For the CDR3, the DNA is TGCGCCAGCAGCCCAACAGCGGGGGGTACATCCCAACGTCTTTGG. Translated: CASSPTAGGTSQRLW.

The gene calls are TRBV27 and TRBJ1-3, with D perhaps matching TRBD1 (5 bases). CDR3 size: 13 residues. Trimming shortened V by 5 bases and J by 0 bases, and 5 bases separated the two germline ends. From germline, CDR1 is MNHEY and CDR2 SMNVEV (reference sequence). The chain's CDR3 is CASSRGSGNTIYF. The CDR3 bases are TGTGCCAGCAGTAGGGGCTCTGGAAACACCATATATTTT.

This rearrangement joins TRBV7-2 to TRBJ2-7, with D possibly TRBD2 on 5 matching bases. Trimming stripped 5 bases from V and 6 bases from J, with 17 bases between. This CDR3 region has 14 residues. The V gene's germline CDR1 is SGHTA and CDR2 FQGNSA. The CDR3 loop reads CASSTSRDPSEQYF. As DNA, the CDR3 is TGTGCCAGCAGCACAAGCCGGGATCCAAGCGAGCAGTACTTC.

This clonotype was seen ten or more times. The V and J genes are TRBV20-1 and TRBJ2-5, with D maybe TRBD1 (5 bases). Between the trimmed V and J ends, which lost 6 bases and 4 bases, there was a span of 12 bases. The CDR3 consists of 12 residues. From germline, CDR1 is DFQATT and CDR2 SNEGSKA (reference sequence). CDR3 nucleotide sequence: TGCAGTGCAACAACTCAGGGAGAGACCCAGTACTTC. Protein: CSATTQGETQYF.

This sequence joins TRBV30 and TRBJ1-1, with D tentatively TRBD1 (5 bases). The germline V gene has CDR1 GTSNPN and CDR2 SVGIG (reference sequence). The CDR3 is 15 residues long. The V and J ends lost 1 base and 0 bases respectively, with 12 bases between them. CDR3 residues: CAWSAGLLLNTEAFF. The CDR3 nucleotides are TGTGCCTGGAGTGCGGGACTCCTTTTGAACACTGAAGCTTTCTTT.

This clonotype was recorded at least ten times. The chain links TRBV12-3 or TRBV12-4 to TRBJ2-3, with 7 bases fitting TRBD2. V was pared by 4 bases and J by 0 bases, with 7 bases of the junction left unmatched. The CDR3 length is 16 residues. The CDR3 DNA reads TGTGCCAGCAGTTCCCGGGCGGGGGTTAGCACAGATACGCAGTATTTT. Its protein is CASSSRAGVSTDTQYF.

This clonotype was found many times. V and J are TRBV5-5 and TRBJ1-5; D gene unclear. The germline V and J ends were trimmed by 2 bases and 0 bases, with 6 bases remaining between them. The V gene's germline CDR1 is SGHKS and CDR2 YYEKEE (reference sequence). This CDR3 has 14 amino acids. CDR3 region: CASSFGHSNQPQHF. CDR3 nucleotide sequence: TGTGCCAGCAGCTTTGGCCATAGCAATCAGCCCCAGCATTTT.

This sequence joins TRBV27 and TRBJ2-2, with a tentative D call TRBD1 (5 bases). The V gene lost 3 bases and the J gene lost 5 bases, with 13 bases spanning the gap. There are 15 residues in the CDR3. Germline CDR1 and CDR2: MNHEY and SMNVEV (reference sequence). The CDR3 region is CASSLWGRLTGELFF. As DNA, the CDR3 is TGTGCCAGCAGTTTGTGGGGCCGGTTGACCGGGGAGCTGTTTTTT.

In this sample, this clonotype turned up many times. V gene TRBV20-1 combines with J gene TRBJ2-5, with 9 bases fitting TRBD1. There are 12 residues in the CDR3. The junction had 4 bases not matched to a gene; V was cut back by 6 bases and J by 5 bases. Germline CDR1 DFQATT, CDR2 SNEGSKA (reference sequence). The CDR3 DNA sequence: TGCAGTGCAAAGACAGGGGGGGAGACCCAGTACTTC. Its translation is CSAKTGGETQYF.

The chain has TRBV20-1 and TRBJ1-2, with 10 nucleotides matching TRBD1. This CDR3 contains 14 residues. V trimming: 5 bases; J trimming: 4 bases; junction bases outside the gene matches: 7. Germline CDR1 DFQATT, CDR2 SNEGSKA (reference sequence). The CDR3 nucleotides read TGCAGTGCTCCTAGACAGGGGGCAACCTATGGCTACACCTTC. It translates to CSAPRQGATYGYTF.

This clonotype has a count of ten or more. The chain recombines TRBV19 with TRBJ1-1; TRBD1 is a possible D gene (5 bases). Germline CDR1 is LNHDA and CDR2 is SQIVND (reference sequence). This CDR3 spans 14 amino acids. V lost 6 bases to trimming and J lost 0 bases, with 11 bases between them. CDR3 sequence (DNA): TGTGCCAGTAGGAAACAGGAGATGAACACTGAAGCTTTCTTT. Its translation: CASRKQEMNTEAFF.

The chain uses TRBV7-9 and TRBJ2-1; D unclear. The CDR3 totals 12 residues. The germline gives CDR1 SEHNR, CDR2 FQNEAQ (reference sequence). Trimming stripped 4 bases from V and 6 bases from J, with 7 bases between. CDR3 sequence (DNA): TGTGCCAGCAGCTCCACTTTCAATGAGCAGTTCTTC. Its translation is CASSSTFNEQFF.